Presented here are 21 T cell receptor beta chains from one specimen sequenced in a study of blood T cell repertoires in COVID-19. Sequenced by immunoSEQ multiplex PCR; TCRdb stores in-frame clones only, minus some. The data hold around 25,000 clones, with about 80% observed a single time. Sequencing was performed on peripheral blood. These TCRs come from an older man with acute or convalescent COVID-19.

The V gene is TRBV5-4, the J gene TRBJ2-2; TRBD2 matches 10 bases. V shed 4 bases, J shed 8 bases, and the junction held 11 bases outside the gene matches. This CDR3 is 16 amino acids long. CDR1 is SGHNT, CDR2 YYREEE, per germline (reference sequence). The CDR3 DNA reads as TGTGCCAGCAGCGCCGTAGCGGGAGGCTCGTATGGGGAGCTGTTTTTT. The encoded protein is CASSAVAGGSYGELFF. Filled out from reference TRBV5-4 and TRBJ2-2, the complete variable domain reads ETGVTQSPTHLIKTRGQQVTLRCSSQSGHNTVSWYQQALGQGPQFIFQYYREEENGRGNFPPRFSGLQFPNYSSELNVNALELDDSALYLCASSAVAGGSYGELFFGEGSRLTVL.

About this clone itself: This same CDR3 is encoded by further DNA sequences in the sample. This CDR3 reads CASSLVTGGSEKLFF. The CDR3 nucleotides read TGTGCCAGCAGCTTAGTGACAGGGGGCAGTGAAAAACTGTTTTTT. The rearrangement joins TRBV7-8 to TRBJ1-4; TRBD1 matches 10 bases. V gave up 1 base and J gave up 7 bases; unmatched junction bases: 3. The CDR3 has 15 amino acids. Germline CDR1 is SGHVS and CDR2 is FQNEAQ.

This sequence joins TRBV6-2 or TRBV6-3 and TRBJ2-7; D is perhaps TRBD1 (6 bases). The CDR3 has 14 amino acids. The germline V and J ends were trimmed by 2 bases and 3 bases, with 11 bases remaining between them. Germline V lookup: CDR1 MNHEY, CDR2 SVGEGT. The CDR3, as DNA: TGTGCCAGCAGTTACGACAGGTTGGGCTACGAGCAGTACTTC. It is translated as CASSYDRLGYEQYF.

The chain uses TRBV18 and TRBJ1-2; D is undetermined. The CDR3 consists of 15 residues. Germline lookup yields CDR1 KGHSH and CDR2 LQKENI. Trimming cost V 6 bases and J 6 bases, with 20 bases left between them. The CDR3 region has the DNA TGTGCCAGCTCCCGGCCCCCGACCGGGGAAAATGGCTACACCTTC. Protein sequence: CASSRPPTGENGYTF. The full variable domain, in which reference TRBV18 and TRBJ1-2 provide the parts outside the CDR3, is NAGVMQNPRHLVRRRGQEARLRCSPMKGHSHVYWYRQLPEEGLKFMVYLQKENIIDESGMPKERFSAEFPKEGPSILRIQQVVRGDSAAYFCASSRPPTGENGYTFGSGTRLTVV.

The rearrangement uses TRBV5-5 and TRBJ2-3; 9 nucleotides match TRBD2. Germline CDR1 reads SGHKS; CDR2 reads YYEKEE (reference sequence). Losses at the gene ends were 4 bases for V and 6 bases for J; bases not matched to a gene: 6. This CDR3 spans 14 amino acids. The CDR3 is CASSTGLAQDTQYF. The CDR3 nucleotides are TGTGCCAGCAGCACGGGACTAGCTCAGGATACGCAGTATTTT.

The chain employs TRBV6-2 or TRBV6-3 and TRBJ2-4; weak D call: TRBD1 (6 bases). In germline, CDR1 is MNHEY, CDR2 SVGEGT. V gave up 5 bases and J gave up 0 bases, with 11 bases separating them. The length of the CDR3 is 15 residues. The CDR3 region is CASSPQGLAKNIQYF. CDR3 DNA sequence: TGTGCCAGCAGTCCGCAGGGGCTAGCCAAAAACATTCAGTACTTC.

This chain's CDR3 is CASHTGTAYEQYF. CDR3 bases: TGCGCCAGCCATACCGGGACAGCCTACGAGCAGTACTTC. The chain joins TRBV5-1 to TRBJ2-7; TRBD1 agrees at 7 bases. This CDR3 spans 13 amino acids. Germline V lookup: CDR1 SGHRS, CDR2 YFSETQ. Trimming removed 7 bases from V and 2 bases from J; junction bases left unmatched: 6.

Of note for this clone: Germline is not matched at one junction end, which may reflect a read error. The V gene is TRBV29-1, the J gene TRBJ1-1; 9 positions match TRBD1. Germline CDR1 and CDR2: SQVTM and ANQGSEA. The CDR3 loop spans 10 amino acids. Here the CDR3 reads CSVGDRVRDF. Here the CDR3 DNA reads TGCAGCGTAGGGGACAGGGTTCGAGACTTT.

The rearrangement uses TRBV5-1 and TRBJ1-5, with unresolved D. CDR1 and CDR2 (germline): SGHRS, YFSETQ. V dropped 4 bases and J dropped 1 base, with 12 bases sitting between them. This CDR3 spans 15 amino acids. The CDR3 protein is CASSPWAGSNQPQHF. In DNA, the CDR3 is TGCGCCAGCAGCCCCTGGGCAGGAAGCAATCAGCCCCAGCATTTT. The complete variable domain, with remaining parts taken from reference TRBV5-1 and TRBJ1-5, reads KAGVTQTPRYLIKTRGQQVTLSCSPISGHRSVSWYQQTPGQGLQFLFEYFSETQRNKGNFPGRFSGRQFSNSRSEMNVSTLELGDSALYLCASSPWAGSNQPQHFGDGTRLSIL.

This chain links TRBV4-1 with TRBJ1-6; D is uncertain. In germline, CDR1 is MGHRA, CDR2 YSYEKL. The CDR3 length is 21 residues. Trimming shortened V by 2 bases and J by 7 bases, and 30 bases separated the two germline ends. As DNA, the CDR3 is TGCGCCAGCAGCCAAAGGGAGCTCGGCCAAGGTCTTACGGGCGGAAATTCACCCCTCCACTTT. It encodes CASSQRELGQGLTGGNSPLHF.

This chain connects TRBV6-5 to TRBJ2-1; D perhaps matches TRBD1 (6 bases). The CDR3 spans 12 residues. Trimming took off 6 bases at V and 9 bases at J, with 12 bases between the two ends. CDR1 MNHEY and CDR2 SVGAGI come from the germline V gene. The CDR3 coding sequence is TGTGCCAGCAGATCAGGGGCAGGTGAGCAGTTCTTC. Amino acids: CASRSGAGEQFF.

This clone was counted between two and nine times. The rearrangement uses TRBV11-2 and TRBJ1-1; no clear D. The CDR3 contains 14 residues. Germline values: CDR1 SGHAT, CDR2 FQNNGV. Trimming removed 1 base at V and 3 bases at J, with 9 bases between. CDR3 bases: TGTGCCAGCAGCTTAGTTTGGCAGGACACTGAAGCTTTCTTT. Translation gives CASSLVWQDTEAFF.

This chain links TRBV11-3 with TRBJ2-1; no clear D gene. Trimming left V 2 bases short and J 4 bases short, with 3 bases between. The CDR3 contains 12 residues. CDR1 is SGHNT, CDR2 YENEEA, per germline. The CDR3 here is CASSLSYNEQFF. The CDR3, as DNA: TGTGCCAGCAGCTTATCGTACAATGAGCAGTTCTTC.

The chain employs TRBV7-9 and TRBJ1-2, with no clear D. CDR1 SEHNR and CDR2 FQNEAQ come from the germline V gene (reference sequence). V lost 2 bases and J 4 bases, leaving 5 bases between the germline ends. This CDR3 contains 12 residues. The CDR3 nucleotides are TGTGCCAGCAGCTTAAACTCCTATGGCTACACCTTC. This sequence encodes CASSLNSYGYTF.

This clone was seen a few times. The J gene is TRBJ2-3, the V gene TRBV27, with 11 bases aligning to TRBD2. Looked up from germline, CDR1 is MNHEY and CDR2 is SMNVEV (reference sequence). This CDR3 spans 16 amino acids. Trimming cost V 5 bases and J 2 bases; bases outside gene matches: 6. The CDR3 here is CASSPILAGDTDTQYF. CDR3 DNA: TGTGCCAGCAGTCCCATACTAGCGGGAGACACAGATACGCAGTATTTT.

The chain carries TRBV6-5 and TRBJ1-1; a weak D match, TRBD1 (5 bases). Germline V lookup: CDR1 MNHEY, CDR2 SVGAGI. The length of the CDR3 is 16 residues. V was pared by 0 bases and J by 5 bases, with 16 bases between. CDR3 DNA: TGTGCCAGCAGTTACTCTGCGGGGGAACGAAGGACTGAAGCTTTCTTT. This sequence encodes CASSYSAGERRTEAFF.

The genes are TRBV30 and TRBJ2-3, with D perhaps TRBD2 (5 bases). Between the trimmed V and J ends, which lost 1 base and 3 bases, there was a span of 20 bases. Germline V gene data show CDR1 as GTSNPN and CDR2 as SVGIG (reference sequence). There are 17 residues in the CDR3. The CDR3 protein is CAWSAPSLRVGTDTQYF. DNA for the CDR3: TGTGCCTGGAGTGCCCCGAGCTTGAGGGTAGGGACAGATACGCAGTATTTT.

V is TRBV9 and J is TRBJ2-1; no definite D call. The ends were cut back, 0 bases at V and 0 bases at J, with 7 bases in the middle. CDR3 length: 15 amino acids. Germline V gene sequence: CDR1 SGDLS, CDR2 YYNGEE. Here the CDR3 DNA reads TGTGCCAGCAGCGTAGGGCAGAACTCCTACAATGAGCAGTTCTTC. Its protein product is CASSVGQNSYNEQFF.

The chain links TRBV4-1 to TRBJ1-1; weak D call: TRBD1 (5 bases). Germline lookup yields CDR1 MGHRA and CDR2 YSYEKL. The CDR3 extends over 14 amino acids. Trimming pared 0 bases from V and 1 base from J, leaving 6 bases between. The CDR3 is CASSQETANTEAFF. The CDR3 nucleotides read TGCGCCAGCAGCCAAGAGACAGCGAACACTGAAGCTTTCTTT.

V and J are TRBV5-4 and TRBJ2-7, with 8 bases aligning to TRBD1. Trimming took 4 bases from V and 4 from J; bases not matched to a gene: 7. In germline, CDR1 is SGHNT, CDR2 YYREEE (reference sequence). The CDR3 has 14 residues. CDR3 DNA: TGTGCCAGCAGCCCTGGACAGGGTCCGTACGAGCAGTACTTC. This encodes CASSPGQGPYEQYF. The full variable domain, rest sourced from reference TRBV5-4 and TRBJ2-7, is ETGVTQSPTHLIKTRGQQVTLRCSSQSGHNTVSWYQQALGQGPQFIFQYYREEENGRGNFPPRFSGLQFPNYSSELNVNALELDDSALYLCASSPGQGPYEQYFGPGTRLTVT.

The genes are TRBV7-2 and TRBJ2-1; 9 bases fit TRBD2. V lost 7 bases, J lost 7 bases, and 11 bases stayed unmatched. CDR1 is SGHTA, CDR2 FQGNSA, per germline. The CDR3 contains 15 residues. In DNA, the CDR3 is TGTGCCAGCACCCTTCGGCGGGGGGGCCTGAATGAGCAGTTCTTC. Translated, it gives CASTLRRGGLNEQFF.